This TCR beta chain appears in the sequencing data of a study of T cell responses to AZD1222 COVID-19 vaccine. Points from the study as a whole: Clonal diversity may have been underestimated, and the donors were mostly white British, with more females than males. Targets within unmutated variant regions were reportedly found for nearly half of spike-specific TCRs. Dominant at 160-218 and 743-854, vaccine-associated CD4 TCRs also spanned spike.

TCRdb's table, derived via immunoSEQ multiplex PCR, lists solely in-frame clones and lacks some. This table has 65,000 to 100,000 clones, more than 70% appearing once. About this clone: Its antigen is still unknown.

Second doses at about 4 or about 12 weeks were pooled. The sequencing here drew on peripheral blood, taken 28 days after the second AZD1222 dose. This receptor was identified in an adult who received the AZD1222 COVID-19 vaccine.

In DNA, the CDR3 is TGCGCCAGCACGGAAGGAGATCGCACAGATACGCAGTATTTT. Translated, it gives CASTEGDRTDTQYF. The J gene is TRBJ2-3, the V gene TRBV5-1; D is ambiguous. This CDR3 is built from 14 residues. In germline, CDR1 is SGHRS, CDR2 YFSETQ. Trimming took 6 bases from V and 1 from J, leaving 12 bases between them.